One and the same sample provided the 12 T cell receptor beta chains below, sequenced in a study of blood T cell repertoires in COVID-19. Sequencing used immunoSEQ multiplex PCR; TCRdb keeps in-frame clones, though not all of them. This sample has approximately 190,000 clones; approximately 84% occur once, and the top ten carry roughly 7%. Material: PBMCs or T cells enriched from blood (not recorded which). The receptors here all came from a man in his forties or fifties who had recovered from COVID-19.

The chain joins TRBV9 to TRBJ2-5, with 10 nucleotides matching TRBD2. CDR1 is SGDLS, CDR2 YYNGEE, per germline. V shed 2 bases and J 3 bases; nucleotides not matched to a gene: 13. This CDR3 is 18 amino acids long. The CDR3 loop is CASSVVASGGPSKETQYF. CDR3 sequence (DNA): TGTGCCAGCAGCGTTGTGGCTAGCGGGGGCCCGTCGAAAGAGACCCAGTACTTC.

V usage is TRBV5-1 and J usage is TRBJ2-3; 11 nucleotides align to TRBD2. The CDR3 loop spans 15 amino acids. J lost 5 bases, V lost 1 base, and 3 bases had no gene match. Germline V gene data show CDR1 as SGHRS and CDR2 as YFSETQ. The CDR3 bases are TGCGCCAGCAGCTTGCCTAGCGGGGGGTTAGATACGCAGTATTTT. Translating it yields CASSLPSGGLDTQYF.

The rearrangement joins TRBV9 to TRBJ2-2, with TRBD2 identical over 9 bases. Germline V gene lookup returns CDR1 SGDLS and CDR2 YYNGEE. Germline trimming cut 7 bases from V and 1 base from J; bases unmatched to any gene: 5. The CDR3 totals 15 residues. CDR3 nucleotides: TGTGCCAGCTCTTCAGCGGGGGGGAACACCGGGGAGCTGTTTTTT. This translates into CASSSAGGNTGELFF.

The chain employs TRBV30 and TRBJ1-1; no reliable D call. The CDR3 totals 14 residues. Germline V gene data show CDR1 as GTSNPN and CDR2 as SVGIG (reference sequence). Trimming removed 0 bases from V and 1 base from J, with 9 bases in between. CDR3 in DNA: TGTGCCTGGAGTGTTTCGGTCACGAACACTGAAGCTTTCTTT. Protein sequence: CAWSVSVTNTEAFF.

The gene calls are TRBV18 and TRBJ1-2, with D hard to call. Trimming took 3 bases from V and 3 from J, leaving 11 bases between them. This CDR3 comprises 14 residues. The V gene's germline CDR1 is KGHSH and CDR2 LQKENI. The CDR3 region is CASSPAQRDYGYTF. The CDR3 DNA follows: TGTGCCAGCTCACCGGCCCAGCGGGACTATGGCTACACCTTC.

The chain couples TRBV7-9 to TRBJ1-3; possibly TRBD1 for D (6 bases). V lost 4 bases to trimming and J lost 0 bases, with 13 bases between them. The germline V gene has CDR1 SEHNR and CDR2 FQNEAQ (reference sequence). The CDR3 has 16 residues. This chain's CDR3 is CASSSWTDPSGNTIYF. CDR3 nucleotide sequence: TGTGCCAGCAGCTCCTGGACAGACCCCTCTGGAAACACCATATATTTT.

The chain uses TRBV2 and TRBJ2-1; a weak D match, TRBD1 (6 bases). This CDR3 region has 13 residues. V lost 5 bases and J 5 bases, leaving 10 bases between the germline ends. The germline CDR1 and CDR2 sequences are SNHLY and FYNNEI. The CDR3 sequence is CASSRDIHNEQFF. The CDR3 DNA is TGTGCCAGCAGTAGGGACATCCACAATGAGCAGTTCTTC.

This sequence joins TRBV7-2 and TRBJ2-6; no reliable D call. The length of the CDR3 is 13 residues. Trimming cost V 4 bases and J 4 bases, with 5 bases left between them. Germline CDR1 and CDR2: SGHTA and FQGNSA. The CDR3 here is CASSSSGANVLTF. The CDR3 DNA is TGTGCCAGCAGCTCGTCCGGGGCCAACGTCCTGACTTTC.

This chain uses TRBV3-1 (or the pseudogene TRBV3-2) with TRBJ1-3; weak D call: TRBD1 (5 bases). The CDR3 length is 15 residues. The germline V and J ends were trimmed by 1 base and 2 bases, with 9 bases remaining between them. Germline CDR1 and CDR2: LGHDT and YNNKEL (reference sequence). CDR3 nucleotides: TGTGCCAGCAGCCAAGGTGCAGGGCCTGGAAACACCATATATTTT. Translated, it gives CASSQGAGPGNTIYF.

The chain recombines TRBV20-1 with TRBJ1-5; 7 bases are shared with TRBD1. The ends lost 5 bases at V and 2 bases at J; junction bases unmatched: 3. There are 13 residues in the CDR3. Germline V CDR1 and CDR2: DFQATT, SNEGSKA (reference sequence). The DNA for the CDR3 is TGCAGTGCTGGTGGACAGGGCAATCAGCCCCAGCATTTT. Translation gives CSAGGQGNQPQHF.

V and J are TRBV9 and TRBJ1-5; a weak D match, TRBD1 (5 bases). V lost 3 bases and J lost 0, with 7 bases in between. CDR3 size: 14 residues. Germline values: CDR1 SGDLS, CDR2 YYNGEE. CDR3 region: CASSGGGSNQPQHF. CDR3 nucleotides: TGTGCCAGCAGCGGGGGGGGTAGCAATCAGCCCCAGCATTTT.

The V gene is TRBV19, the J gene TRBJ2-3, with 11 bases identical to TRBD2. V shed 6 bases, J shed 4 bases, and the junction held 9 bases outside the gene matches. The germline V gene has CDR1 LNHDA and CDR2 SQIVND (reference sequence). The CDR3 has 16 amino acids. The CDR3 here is CASSISGGAPADTQYF. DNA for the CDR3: TGTGCCAGTAGCATTAGCGGGGGGGCCCCCGCAGATACGCAGTATTTT.